There are many counts of the clone carrying this TCR beta chain. What it binds is unknown. The cDNA was generated by 5'RACE with 10-nucleotide random UMIs. TCRdb redid the calling of the 5' RACE reads with MiXCR, one entry per CDR3 protein. The repertoire includes roughly 66,000 distinct CDR3 sequences, around 4.8% of them detected once, and 2% to 2.5% sits in the top ten. Germline V gene lookup returns CDR1 DFQATT and CDR2 SNEGSKA (reference sequence). V gave up 5 bases and J gave up 6 bases; unmatched junction bases: 6. This CDR3 has 13 amino acids. The sample comes from a study of neurological immune-mediated disorders. Points from the study as a whole: Phylogenetic grouping assigned the repertoires of 18 of 34 multiple sclerosis patients to one related-CDR3 cluster, which constitutes a possible signature.

Sequencing was performed on PBMCs. This receptor was taken from a woman in her sixties or seventies with multiple sclerosis. This rearrangement joins TRBV20-1 to TRBJ2-3, with 9 bases aligning to TRBD2. CDR3: CSAPVAGVDTQYF. CDR3 coding DNA: TGCAGTGCTCCGGTAGCGGGAGTGGATACGCAGTATTTT.